This passage covers 5 T cell receptor beta chains from one sample sequenced in a study of blood T cell repertoires in COVID-19 (dated by TCRdb to 2018 to 2021). Receptor libraries were prepared by the immunoSEQ multiplex PCR assay. The table comes from immuneACCESS by way of TCRdb, which keeps in-frame sequences with V and J called. Part of the clones is missing from these tables; in studies checked, under half for an unresolved V gene and the rest for unknown reasons. A total of roughly 47,000 clones appear in this sample, 70% to 90% of them only once. The top ten clonotypes cover less than 20% of the sample. The sequenced material came from peripheral blood. These receptors were taken from a man aged 65 to 79 with active COVID-19.

This clone was seen just once. This sequence joins TRBV19 and TRBJ1-5, with 7 bases lining up with TRBD1. The V and J ends lost 5 bases and 0 bases, in that order; junction bases with no gene match: 7. This CDR3 spans 16 amino acids. The germline V gene encodes CDR1 LNHDA and CDR2 SQIVND (reference sequence). The CDR3 loop is CASSSIQGVSNQPQHF. CDR3 nucleotides: TGTGCCAGTAGTTCAATTCAGGGGGTTAGCAATCAGCCCCAGCATTTT.

This chain joins TRBV11-2 and TRBJ1-2; 8 bases are shared with TRBD1. The V and J ends lost 4 bases and 4 bases, in that order; junction bases with no gene match: 5. This CDR3 is 14 amino acids long. Germline-derived CDR1 and CDR2 are SGHAT and FQNNGV. CDR3 sequence: CASSSDRAGYGYTF. Written as DNA, the CDR3 is TGTGCCAGCAGCTCGGACAGGGCGGGCTATGGCTACACCTTC.

The rearrangement links TRBV10-3 to TRBJ2-5, with 7 positions matching TRBD2. The ends lost 4 bases at V and 4 bases at J; junction bases unmatched: 6. The CDR3 length is 14 residues. Looked up from germline, CDR1 is ENHRY and CDR2 is SYGVKD. CDR3 nucleotide sequence: TGTGCCATCAGTGGGGGTACGGGGGGAGAGACCCAGTACTTC. It encodes CAISGGTGGETQYF.

The rearrangement links TRBV11-2 to TRBJ1-3; 7 bases align to TRBD1. Trimming at V came to 1 base and at J to 2 bases, leaving 8 bases not matched to a gene. CDR3 length: 17 residues. Germline CDR1 reads SGHAT; CDR2 reads FQNNGV. CDR3 protein: CASSLGPTGVPGNTIYF. The DNA for the CDR3 is TGTGCCAGCAGCTTAGGCCCAACAGGGGTTCCTGGAAACACCATATATTTT.

This clone has more than one count but fewer than ten. The chain recombines TRBV24-1 with TRBJ2-2, with unresolved D. The CDR3 covers 12 residues. Trimming took 7 bases from V and 7 from J, leaving 9 bases between them. Germline V gene data show CDR1 as KGHDR and CDR2 as SFDVKD. This chain's CDR3 is CATRNFVGELFF. The CDR3 bases are TGTGCCACCAGGAACTTTGTCGGGGAGCTGTTTTTT.